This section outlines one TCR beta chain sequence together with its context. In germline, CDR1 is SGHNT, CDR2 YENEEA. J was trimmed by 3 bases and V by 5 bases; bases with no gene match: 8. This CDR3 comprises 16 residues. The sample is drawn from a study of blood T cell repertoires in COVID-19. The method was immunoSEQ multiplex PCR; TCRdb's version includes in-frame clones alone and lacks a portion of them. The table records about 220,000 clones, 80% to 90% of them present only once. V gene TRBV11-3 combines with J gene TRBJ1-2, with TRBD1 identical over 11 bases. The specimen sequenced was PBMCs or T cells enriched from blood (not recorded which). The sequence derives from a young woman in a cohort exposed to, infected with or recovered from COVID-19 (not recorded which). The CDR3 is CASSHRTGGEYYGYTF. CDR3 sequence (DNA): TGTGCCAGCAGCCACCGGACAGGGGGCGAGTACTATGGCTACACCTTC.